In its sample, the clone carrying this T cell receptor (beta chain) was seen a few times. The antigen remains unidentified. Assay used: immunoSEQ multiplex PCR; TCRdb lists only in-frame clones, some missing. This table holds around 91,000 clones, about 82% found once. The sample originates from a study of cytotoxic CD8 clonotypes in ibrutinib-treated CLL. Notes on the study in general: Clonality went higher at ibrutinib response and then dropped back toward baseline at progression. For progressing versus sustained-remission patients, sampling times were not the same. At baseline, clonality was higher than in age-matched healthy donors and correlated with CD8+ counts.

Source: PBMCs, taken before ibrutinib treatment. This sequence was found in a human donor with chronic lymphocytic leukemia.

The CDR3 spells CAWSPTSVMGNEQFF. CDR3 DNA sequence: TGTGCCTGGAGCCCGACTAGTGTGATGGGTAATGAGCAGTTCTTC. The rearrangement joins TRBV30 to TRBJ2-1; a weak D match, TRBD2 (6 bases). CDR1 and CDR2 (germline): GTSNPN, SVGIG (reference sequence). V was shortened by 3 bases and J by 7 bases, with 19 bases between the two germline ends. This CDR3 is built from 15 residues. Based on the CDR3 plus reference TRBV30 and TRBJ2-1, the full variable domain is SQTIHQWPATLVQPVGSPLSLECTVEGTSNPNLYWYRQAAGRGLQLLFYSVGIGQISSEVPQNLSASRPQDRQFILSSKKLLLSDSGFYLCAWSPTSVMGNEQFFGPGTRLTVL.